The 8 T cell receptor beta chains below come from one sample, sequenced in a study of T cell responses to AZD1222 COVID-19 vaccine. Repertoires were generated with immunoSEQ multiplex PCR, while TCRdb's copy carries only in-frame clones and drops some. This sample has approximately 6,000 clones, with more than 70% found just once. Source: peripheral blood, taken 28 days after the second AZD1222 dose. These receptors originate from an adult who received the AZD1222 COVID-19 vaccine.

The chain joins TRBV19 to TRBJ1-5; D call uncertain. Per germline, CDR1 LNHDA and CDR2 SQIVND (reference sequence). Between the trimmed V and J ends, which lost 3 bases and 4 bases, there was a span of 7 bases. The CDR3 totals 13 residues. The CDR3 loop is CASSISGNQPQHF. The CDR3 DNA reads TGTGCCAGTAGTATTTCTGGGAATCAGCCCCAGCATTTT.

The rearrangement uses TRBV6-2 or TRBV6-3 and TRBJ2-1; TRBD2 matches 7 bases. V lost 5 bases and J lost 6; bases outside the gene matches: 4. The germline gives CDR1 MNHEY, CDR2 SVGEGT. CDR3 length: 13 residues. CDR3 sequence (DNA): TGTGCCAGCAGTGGGGGACTATTCAATGAGCAGTTCTTC. Protein: CASSGGLFNEQFF.

This clone was found once. The CDR3 DNA follows: TGTGCCACCAGTGATCCGACAGGGAACACCGGGGAGCTGTTTTTT. It codes for CATSDPTGNTGELFF. V and J are TRBV24-1 and TRBJ2-2, with D possibly matching TRBD1 (6 bases). CDR3 length: 15 amino acids. Germline assignment: CDR1 KGHDR and CDR2 SFDVKD. V was shortened by 3 bases and J by 1 base, with 8 bases between the two germline ends.

This clone has only a few counts. The chain joins TRBV27 to TRBJ1-2, with TRBD1 as a possible D gene (6 bases). CDR3 size: 15 residues. Germline CDR1 and CDR2: MNHEY and SMNVEV (reference sequence). The V end lost 2 bases, the J end lost 8 bases, and 18 bases lay between the germline ends. The CDR3 loop is CASSLKSFGGEGYTF. Here the CDR3 DNA reads TGTGCCAGCAGTTTAAAATCTTTCGGGGGCGAGGGCTACACCTTC.

CDR3 DNA sequence: TGCGCCAGCAGTGATTCATGGCAGGGCTTAAACACTGAAGCTTTCTTT. Encoded protein: CASSDSWQGLNTEAFF. The V and J genes are TRBV10-2 and TRBJ1-1, with D perhaps matching TRBD1 (5 bases). Germline CDR1 reads WSHSY; CDR2 reads SAAADI. The V end was cut by 3 bases, the J end by 2 bases, with 16 bases between. The CDR3 loop spans 16 amino acids.

The chain uses TRBV11-1 and TRBJ2-7; TRBD2 matches 8 bases. V was clipped by 0 bases and J by 4 bases; unmatched bases: 8. Germline values: CDR1 SGHAT, CDR2 FQDESV (reference sequence). This CDR3 has 16 amino acids. The CDR3 DNA follows: TGTGCCAGCAGCTTAGCAGCGTCAGCGGGAGCTTACGAGCAGTACTTC. This encodes CASSLAASAGAYEQYF.

This sequence joins TRBV18 and TRBJ1-4; 7 nucleotides match TRBD1. Looked up from germline, CDR1 is KGHSH and CDR2 is LQKENI. The V gene end was trimmed by 3 bases and the J gene end by 6 bases; junction bases not matched to a gene: 7. This CDR3 has 15 amino acids. DNA of the CDR3: TGTGCCAGCTCACCTCGACAGGGAACGGATGAAAAACTGTTTTTT. It codes for CASSPRQGTDEKLFF.

The rearrangement joins TRBV10-2 to TRBJ1-1; 7 nucleotides match TRBD1. This CDR3 is built from 18 residues. Trimming removed 2 bases from V and 0 bases from J; junction bases left unmatched: 12. Per the germline V gene, CDR1 is WSHSY and CDR2 is SAAADI. The CDR3 nucleotides read TGCGCCAGCAGTGAGCCAGGAGGGGGCCCTCCTTTGAACACTGAAGCTTTCTTT. Its protein is CASSEPGGGPPLNTEAFF.